This T cell receptor (beta chain) was captured by sequencing in a study of shared clonotypes between healthy human individuals. Profiling relied on immunoSEQ multiplex PCR, and the TCRdb table lists in-frame clones only, not all of them. The profile covers about 1 million clones, with about 75% appearing a single time and about 1.5% taken by the ten largest. Trimming removed 5 bases from V and 1 base from J, with 9 bases in between. The CDR3 sequence is 13 residues long. Germline CDR1 and CDR2: SGHRS and YFSETQ. This TCR was recovered from a man younger than 35 in good health. The source material was memory CD4+ T cells sorted from blood. Sample subset: CD45RA-negative fraction. The chain carries TRBV5-1 and TRBJ1-1; D unclear. Here the CDR3 reads CASSRVGNTEAFF. The DNA for the CDR3 is TGCGCCAGCAGTAGGGTTGGGAACACTGAAGCTTTCTTT.